This entry describes one T cell receptor (beta chain). Source study methods: The assay estimated nucleated cells by amplifying reference gene primers. Assay used: immunoSEQ multiplex PCR; TCRdb lists only in-frame clones, some missing. That table is the source of V, J and clone size, and D and trimming were worked out from the DNA. The repertoire includes approximately 35,000 clones, approximately 80% of them detected once, and about 14% sits in the top ten. Per the germline V gene, CDR1 is SQVTM and CDR2 is ANQGSEA. This CDR3 is built from 17 residues. The junction had 13 bases not matched to a gene; V was cut back by 5 bases and J by 5 bases. This record belongs to a study of blood T cell repertoires in COVID-19. Overall study: There were acute and convalescent COVID-19 samples, and they came from the United States, Italy and Spain.

The chain links TRBV29-1 to TRBJ2-5; 14 nucleotides align to TRBD2. The source is a human donor in a cohort sampled during active COVID-19. The sample taken for sequencing was peripheral blood. In nucleotides, the CDR3 is TGCAGCGTTAGGACTAGCGGGGGGAACTGGGGCGTGGAGACCCAGTACTTC. It encodes CSVRTSGGNWGVETQYF.